This entry features one TCR beta chain sequence. Its matching antigen is unknown. The repertoire was sequenced with immunoSEQ multiplex PCR; TCRdb's copy has only in-frame clones and lacks some. The table has about 72,000 clones, 84% seen once. The sample comes from a study of T cells in localized non-small cell lung cancer. General study findings and limits: It remains possible that heterogeneity exists, since only one tumor region was sequenced.

From germline, CDR1 is GTSNPN and CDR2 SVGIG (reference sequence). Trimming removed 5 bases from V and 10 bases from J; junction bases left unmatched: 11. This CDR3 comprises 14 residues. The rearrangement uses TRBV30 and TRBJ1-4; 9 bases align to TRBD1. This sequence was found in a female donor at least 60 years old with stage I lung adenocarcinoma. Sequenced here: peripheral blood, sampled before any cancer treatment. In DNA, the CDR3 is TGTGCCTGGGACACCGGGACAGGGCGGGGAAAACTGTTTTTT. Amino acid sequence: CAWDTGTGRGKLFF.